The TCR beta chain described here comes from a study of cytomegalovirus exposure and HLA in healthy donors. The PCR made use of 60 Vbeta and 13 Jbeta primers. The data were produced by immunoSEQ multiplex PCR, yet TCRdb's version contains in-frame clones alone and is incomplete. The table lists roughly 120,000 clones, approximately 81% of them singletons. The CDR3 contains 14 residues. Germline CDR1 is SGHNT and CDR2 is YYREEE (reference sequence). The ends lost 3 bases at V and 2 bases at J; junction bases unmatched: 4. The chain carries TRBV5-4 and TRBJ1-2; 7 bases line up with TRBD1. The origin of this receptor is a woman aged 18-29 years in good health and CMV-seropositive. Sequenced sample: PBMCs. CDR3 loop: CASSSGQVNYGYTF. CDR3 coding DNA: TGTGCCAGCAGCTCCGGACAGGTCAACTATGGCTACACCTTC.